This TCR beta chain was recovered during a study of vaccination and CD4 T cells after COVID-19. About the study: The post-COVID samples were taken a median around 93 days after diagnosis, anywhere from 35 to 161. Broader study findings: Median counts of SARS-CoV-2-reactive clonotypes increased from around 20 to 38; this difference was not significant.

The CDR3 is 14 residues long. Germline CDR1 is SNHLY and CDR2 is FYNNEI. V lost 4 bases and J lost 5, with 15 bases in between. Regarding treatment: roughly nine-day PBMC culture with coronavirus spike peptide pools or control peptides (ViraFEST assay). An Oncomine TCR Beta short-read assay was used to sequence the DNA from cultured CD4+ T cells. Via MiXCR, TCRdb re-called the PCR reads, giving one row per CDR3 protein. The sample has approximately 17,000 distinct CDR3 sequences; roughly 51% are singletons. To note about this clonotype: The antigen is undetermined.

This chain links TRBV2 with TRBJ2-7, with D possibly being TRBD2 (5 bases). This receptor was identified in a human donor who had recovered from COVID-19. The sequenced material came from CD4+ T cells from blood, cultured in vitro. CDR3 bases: TGTGCCAGCAGTGGTGGGCGGAGGAGCGACGAGCAGTACTTC. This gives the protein CASSGGRRSDEQYF.